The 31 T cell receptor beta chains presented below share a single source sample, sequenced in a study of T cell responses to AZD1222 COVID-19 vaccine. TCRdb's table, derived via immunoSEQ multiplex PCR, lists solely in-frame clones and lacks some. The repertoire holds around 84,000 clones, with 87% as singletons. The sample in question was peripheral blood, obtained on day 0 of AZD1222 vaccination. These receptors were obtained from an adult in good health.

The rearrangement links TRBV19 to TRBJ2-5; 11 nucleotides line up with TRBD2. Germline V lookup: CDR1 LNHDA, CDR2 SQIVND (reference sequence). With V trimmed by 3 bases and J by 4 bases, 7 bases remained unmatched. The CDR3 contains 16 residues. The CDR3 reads CASSMGLAAGRETQYF. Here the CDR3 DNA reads TGTGCCAGTAGTATGGGACTAGCGGCGGGTAGAGAGACCCAGTACTTC.

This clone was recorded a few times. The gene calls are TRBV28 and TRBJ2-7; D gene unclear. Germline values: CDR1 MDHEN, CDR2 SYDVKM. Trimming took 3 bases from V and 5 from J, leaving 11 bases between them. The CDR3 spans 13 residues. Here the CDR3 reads CASSLGGSDEQYF. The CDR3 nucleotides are TGTGCCAGCAGTTTGGGCGGATCCGACGAGCAGTACTTC.

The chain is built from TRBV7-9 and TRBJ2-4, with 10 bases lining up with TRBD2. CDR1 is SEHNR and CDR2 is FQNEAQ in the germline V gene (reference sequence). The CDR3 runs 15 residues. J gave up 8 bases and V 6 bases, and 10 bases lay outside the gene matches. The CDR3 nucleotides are TGTGCCAGCAGTCGAGTAGCGGGGGGCGTCGACATTCAGTACTTC. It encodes CASSRVAGGVDIQYF.

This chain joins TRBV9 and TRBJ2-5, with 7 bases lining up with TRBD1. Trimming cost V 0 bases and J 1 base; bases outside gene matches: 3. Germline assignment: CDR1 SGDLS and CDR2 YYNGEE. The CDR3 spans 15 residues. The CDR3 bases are TGTGCCAGCAGCGTAGGGGGACAGATCCAAGAGACCCAGTACTTC. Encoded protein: CASSVGGQIQETQYF.

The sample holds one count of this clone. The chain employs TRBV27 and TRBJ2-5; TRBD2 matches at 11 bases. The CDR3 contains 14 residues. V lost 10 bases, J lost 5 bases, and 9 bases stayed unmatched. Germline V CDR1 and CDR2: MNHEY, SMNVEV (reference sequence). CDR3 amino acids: CATKVAGGGETQYF. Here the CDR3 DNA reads TGTGCCACCAAGGTAGCGGGAGGGGGTGAGACCCAGTACTTC.

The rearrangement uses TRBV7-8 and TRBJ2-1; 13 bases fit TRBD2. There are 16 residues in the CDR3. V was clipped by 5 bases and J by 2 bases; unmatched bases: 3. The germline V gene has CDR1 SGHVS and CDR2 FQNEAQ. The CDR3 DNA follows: TGTGCCAGCAGCCGCGGGACTAGCGGGACCTACAATGAGCAGTTCTTC. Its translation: CASSRGTSGTYNEQFF.

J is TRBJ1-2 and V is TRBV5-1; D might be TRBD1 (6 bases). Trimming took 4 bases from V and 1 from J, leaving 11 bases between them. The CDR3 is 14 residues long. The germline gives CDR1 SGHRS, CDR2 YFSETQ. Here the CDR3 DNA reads TGCGCCAGCAGCGGGGGCGTGGATAACTATGGCTACACCTTC. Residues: CASSGGVDNYGYTF.

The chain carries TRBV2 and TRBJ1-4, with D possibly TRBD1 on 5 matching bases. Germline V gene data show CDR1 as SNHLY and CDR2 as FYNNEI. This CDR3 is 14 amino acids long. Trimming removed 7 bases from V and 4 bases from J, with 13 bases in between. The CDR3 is CASKLTASNEKLFF. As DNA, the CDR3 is TGTGCCAGCAAGCTGACAGCCAGTAATGAAAAACTGTTTTTT.

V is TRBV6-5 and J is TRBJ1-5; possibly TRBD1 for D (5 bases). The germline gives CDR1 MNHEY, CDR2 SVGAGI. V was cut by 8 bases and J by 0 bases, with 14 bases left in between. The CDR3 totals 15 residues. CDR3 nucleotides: TGTGCCAGCGCGGGCAGGGAATATAGCAATCAGCCCCAGCATTTT. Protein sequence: CASAGREYSNQPQHF.

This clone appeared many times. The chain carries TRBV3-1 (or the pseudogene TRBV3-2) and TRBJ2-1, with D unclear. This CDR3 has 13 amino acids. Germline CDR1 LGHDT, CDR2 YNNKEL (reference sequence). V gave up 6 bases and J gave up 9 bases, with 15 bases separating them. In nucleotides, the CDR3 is TGTGCCAGCAGTCTCACGGGCCCAGGTGAGCAGTTCTTC. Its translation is CASSLTGPGEQFF.

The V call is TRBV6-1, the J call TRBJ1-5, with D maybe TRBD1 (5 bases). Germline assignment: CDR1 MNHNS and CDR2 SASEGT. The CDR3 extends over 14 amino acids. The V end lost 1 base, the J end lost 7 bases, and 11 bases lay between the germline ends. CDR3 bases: TGTGCCAGCAGTGAAGGCGAGGGGTTGCAGCCCCAGCATTTT. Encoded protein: CASSEGEGLQPQHF.

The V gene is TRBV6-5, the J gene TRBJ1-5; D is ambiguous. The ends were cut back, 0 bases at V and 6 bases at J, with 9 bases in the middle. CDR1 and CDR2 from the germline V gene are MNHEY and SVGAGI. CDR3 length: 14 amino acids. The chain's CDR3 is CASSYSYGGQPQHF. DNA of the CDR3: TGTGCCAGCAGTTACTCGTACGGAGGTCAGCCCCAGCATTTT.

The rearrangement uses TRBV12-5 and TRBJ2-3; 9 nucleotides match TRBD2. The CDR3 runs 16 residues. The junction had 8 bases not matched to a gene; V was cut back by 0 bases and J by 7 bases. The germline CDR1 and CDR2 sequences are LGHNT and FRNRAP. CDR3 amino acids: CASGLVTSGSIHTQYF. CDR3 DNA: TGTGCTAGTGGTTTGGTAACTAGCGGGTCTATCCATACGCAGTATTTT.

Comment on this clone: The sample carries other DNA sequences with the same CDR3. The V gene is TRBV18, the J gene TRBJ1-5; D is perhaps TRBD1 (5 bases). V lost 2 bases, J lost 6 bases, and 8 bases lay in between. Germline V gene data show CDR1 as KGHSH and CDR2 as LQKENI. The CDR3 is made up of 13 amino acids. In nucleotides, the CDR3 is TGTGCCAGCTCACCAGGGGGAGGTCAGCCCCAGCATTTT. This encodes CASSPGGGQPQHF.

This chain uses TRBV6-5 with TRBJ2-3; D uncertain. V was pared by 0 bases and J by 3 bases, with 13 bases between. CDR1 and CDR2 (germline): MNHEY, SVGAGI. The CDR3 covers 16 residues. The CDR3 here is CASSYSRSSRTDTQYF. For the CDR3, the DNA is TGTGCCAGCAGTTACTCTCGGAGTTCCCGTACAGATACGCAGTATTTT.

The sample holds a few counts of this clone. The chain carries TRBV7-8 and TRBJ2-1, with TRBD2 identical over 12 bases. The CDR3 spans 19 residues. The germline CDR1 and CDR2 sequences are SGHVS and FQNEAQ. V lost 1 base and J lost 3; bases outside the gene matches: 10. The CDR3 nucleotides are TGTGCCAGCAGCTTAGGTGAGACTAGCGGGAGTACCCTCTACAATGAGCAGTTCTTC. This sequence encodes CASSLGETSGSTLYNEQFF.

For the CDR3, the DNA is TGTGCCAGCAGTTACTCGGGACTACGAAACAATGAGCAGTTCTTC. Amino acids: CASSYSGLRNNEQFF. The rearrangement uses TRBV6-5 and TRBJ2-1; 7 bases are shared with TRBD2. With V trimmed by 0 bases and J by 5 bases, 4 bases remained unmatched. The CDR3 runs 15 residues. CDR1 is MNHEY and CDR2 is SVGAGI in the germline V gene.

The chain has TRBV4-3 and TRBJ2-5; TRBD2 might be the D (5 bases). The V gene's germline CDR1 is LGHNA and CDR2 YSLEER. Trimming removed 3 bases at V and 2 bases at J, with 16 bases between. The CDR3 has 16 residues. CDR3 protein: CASSQNGESSQETQYF. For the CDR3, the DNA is TGCGCCAGCAGCCAGAACGGGGAGAGCTCACAAGAGACCCAGTACTTC.

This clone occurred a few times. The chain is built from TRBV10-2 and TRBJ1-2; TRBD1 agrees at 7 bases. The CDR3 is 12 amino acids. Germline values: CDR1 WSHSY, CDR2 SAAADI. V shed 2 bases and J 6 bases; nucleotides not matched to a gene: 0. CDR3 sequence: CASSEQGDGYTF. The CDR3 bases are TGCGCCAGCAGTGAGCAGGGGGATGGCTACACCTTC.

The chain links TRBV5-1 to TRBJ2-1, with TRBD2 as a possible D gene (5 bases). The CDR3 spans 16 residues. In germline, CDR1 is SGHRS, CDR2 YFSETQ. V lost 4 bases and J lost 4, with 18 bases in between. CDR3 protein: CASSPPLLGGYNEQFF. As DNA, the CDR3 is TGCGCCAGCAGCCCTCCGCTTCTGGGCGGGTACAATGAGCAGTTCTTC.

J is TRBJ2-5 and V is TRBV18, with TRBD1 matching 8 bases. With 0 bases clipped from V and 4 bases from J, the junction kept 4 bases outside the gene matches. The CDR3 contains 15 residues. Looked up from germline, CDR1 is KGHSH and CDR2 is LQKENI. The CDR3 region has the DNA TGTGCCAGCTCACCACCCGCCGGGACAGGAGAGACCCAGTACTTC. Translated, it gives CASSPPAGTGETQYF.

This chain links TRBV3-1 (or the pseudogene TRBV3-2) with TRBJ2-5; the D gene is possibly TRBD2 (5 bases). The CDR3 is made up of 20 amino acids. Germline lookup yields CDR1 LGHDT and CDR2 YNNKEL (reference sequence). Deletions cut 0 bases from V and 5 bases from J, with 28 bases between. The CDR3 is CASSQDNAGYLGVKRETQYF. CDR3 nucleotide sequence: TGTGCCAGCAGCCAAGATAACGCGGGCTACCTCGGGGTAAAAAGGGAGACCCAGTACTTC.

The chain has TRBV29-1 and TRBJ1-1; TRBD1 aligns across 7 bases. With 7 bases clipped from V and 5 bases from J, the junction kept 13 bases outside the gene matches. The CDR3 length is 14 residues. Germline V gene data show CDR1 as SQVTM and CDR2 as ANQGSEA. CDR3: CSAEGDRVRTEAFF. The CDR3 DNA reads TGCAGCGCCGAGGGCGACAGGGTTCGGACTGAAGCTTTCTTT.

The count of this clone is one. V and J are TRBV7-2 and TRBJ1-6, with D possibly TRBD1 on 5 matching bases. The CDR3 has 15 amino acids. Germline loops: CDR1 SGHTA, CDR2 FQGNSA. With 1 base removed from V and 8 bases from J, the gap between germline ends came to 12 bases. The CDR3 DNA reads TGTGCCAGCAGCTTAGATAGTGTCAGGGATTCACCCCTCCACTTT. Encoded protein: CASSLDSVRDSPLHF.

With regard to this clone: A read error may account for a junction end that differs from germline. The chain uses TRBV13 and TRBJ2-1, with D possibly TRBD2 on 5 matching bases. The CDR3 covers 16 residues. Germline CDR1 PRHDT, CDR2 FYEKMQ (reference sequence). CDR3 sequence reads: CASSLGGSSGSNEQFF. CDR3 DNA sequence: TGTGCCAGCAGCCTAGGAGGATCCTCGGGTAGCAATGAGCAGTTCTTC.

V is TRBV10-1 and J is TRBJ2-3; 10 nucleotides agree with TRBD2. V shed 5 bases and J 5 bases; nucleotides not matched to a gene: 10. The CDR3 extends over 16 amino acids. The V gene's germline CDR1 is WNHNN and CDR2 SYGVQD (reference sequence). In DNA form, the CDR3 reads TGCGCCAGCAGTAATTTAGCGGGAGGCCGGGAAGATACGCAGTATTTT. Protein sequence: CASSNLAGGREDTQYF.

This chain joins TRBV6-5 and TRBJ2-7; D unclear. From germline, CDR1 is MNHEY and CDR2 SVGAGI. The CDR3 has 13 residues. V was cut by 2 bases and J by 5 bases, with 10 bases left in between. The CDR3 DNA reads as TGTGCCAGCAGTTACGAAAGGGCCCACGAGCAGTACTTC. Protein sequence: CASSYERAHEQYF.

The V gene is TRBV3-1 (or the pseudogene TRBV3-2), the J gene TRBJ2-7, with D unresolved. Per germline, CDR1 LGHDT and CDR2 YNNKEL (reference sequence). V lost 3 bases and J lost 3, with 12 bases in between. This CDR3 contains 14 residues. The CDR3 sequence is CASSHTRTYYEQYF. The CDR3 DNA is TGTGCCAGCAGCCACACCAGGACGTACTACGAGCAGTACTTC.

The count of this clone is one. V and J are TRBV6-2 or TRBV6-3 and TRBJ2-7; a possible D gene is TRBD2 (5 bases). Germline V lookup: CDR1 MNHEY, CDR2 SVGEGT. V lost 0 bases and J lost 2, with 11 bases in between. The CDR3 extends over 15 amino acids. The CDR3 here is CASSYSTDGAYEQYF. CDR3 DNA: TGTGCCAGCAGTTACTCGACGGACGGGGCCTACGAGCAGTACTTC.

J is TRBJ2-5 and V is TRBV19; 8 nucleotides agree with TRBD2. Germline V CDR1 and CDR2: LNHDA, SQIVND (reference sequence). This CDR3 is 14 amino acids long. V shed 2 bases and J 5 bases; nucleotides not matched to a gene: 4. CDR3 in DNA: TGTGCCAGTAGTATACAGCGGGAGTTTGAGACCCAGTACTTC. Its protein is CASSIQREFETQYF.

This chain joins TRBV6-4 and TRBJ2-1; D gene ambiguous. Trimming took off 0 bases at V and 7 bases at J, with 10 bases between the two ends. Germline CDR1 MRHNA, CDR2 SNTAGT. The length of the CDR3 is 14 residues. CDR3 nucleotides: TGTGCCAGCAGTGACTCACACCGTGGGAATGAGCAGTTCTTC. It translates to CASSDSHRGNEQFF.